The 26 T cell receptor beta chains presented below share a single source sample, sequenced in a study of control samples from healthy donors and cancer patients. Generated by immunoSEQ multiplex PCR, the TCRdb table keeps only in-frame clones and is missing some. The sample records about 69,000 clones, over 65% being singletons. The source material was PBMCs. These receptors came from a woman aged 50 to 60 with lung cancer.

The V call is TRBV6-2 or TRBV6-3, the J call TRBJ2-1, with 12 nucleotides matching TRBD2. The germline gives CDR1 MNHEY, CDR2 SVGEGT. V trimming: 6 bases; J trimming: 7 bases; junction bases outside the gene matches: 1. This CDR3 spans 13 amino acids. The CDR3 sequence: CASSGLAGNEQFF. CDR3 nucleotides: TGTGCCAGCAGCGGACTAGCGGGGAATGAGCAGTTCTTC.

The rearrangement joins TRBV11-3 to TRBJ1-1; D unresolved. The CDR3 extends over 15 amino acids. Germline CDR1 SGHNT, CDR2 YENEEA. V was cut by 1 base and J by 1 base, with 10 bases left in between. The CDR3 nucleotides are TGTGCCAGCAGCTTAGGCCAGAACGAGAACACTGAAGCTTTCTTT. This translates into CASSLGQNENTEAFF.

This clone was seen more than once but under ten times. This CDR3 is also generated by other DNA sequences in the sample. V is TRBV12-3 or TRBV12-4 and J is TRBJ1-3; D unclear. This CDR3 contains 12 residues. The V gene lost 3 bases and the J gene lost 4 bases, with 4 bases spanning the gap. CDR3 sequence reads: CASSFSGNTIYF. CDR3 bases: TGTGCCAGCAGTTTCTCGGGAAACACCATATATTTT.

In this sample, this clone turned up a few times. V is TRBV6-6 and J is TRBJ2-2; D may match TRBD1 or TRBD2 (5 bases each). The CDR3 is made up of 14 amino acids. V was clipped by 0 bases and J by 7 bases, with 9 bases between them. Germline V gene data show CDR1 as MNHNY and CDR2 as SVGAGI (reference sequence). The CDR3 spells CASSYSRGVGELFF. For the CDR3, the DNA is TGTGCCAGCAGTTACTCAAGGGGAGTCGGGGAGCTGTTTTTT.

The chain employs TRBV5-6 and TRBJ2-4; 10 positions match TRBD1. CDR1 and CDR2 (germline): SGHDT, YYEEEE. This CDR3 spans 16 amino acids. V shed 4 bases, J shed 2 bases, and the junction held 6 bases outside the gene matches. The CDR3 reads CASSIGTGETKNIQYF. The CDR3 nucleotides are TGTGCCAGCAGCATAGGGACAGGGGAGACCAAAAACATTCAGTACTTC.

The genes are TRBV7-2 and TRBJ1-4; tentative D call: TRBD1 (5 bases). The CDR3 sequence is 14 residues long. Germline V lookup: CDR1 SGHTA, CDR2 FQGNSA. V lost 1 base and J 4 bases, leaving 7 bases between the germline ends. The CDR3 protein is CASSLGQSNEKLFF. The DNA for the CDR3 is TGTGCCAGCAGCTTAGGACAGAGTAATGAAAAACTGTTTTTT.

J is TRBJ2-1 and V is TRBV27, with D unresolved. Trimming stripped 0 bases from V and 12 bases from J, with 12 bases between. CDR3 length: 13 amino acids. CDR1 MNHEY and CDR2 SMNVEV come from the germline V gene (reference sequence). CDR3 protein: CASSLSTTPTQFF. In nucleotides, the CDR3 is TGTGCCAGCAGTTTATCGACCACCCCTACGCAGTTCTTC.

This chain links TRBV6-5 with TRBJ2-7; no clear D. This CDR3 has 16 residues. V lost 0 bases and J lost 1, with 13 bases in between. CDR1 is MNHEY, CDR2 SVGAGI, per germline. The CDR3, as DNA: TGTGCCAGCAGTTACTCCCCCCAGGCTGCTTCCTACGAGCAGTACTTC. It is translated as CASSYSPQAASYEQYF.

This chain's CDR3 is CASSLTGSLAKNIQYF. The CDR3 DNA reads TGTGCCAGCAGTTTGACAGGGAGCCTAGCCAAAAACATTCAGTACTTC. This chain connects TRBV6-5 to TRBJ2-4, with 7 bases lining up with TRBD1. In germline, CDR1 is MNHEY, CDR2 SVGAGI. There are 16 residues in the CDR3. Trimming at V came to 4 bases and at J to 0 bases, leaving 6 bases not matched to a gene.

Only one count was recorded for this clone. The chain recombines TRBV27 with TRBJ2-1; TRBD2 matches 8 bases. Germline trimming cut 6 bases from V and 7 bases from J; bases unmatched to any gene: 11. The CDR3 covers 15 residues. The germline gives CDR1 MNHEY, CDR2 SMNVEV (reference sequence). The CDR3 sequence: CASSSLGGGMNEQFF. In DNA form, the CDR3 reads TGTGCCAGCAGCTCGTTAGGCGGGGGGATGAATGAGCAGTTCTTC.

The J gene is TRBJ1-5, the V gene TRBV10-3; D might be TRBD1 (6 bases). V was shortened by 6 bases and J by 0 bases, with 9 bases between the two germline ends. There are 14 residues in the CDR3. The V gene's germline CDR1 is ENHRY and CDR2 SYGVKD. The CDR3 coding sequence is TGTGCCATCAGAGGACAGTATAGCAATCAGCCCCAGCATTTT. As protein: CAIRGQYSNQPQHF.

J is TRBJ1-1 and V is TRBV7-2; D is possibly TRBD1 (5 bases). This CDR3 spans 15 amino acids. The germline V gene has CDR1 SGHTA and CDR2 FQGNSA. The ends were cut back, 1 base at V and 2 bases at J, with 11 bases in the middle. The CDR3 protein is CASSLDSQGNTEAFF. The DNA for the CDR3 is TGTGCCAGCAGCTTAGACTCCCAGGGAAACACTGAAGCTTTCTTT.

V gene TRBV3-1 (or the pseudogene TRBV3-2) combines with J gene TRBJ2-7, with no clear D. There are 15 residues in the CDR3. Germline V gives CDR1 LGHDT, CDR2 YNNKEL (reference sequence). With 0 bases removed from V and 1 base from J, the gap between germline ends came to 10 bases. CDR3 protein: CASSQDKGFSYEQYF. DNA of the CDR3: TGTGCCAGCAGCCAAGATAAGGGATTTTCCTACGAGCAGTACTTC.

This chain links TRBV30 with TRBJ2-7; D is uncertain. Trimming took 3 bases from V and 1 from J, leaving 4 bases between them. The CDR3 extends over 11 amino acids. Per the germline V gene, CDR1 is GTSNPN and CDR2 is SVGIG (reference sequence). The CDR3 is CAWSGSYEQYF. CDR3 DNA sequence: TGTGCCTGGAGCGGATCCTACGAGCAGTACTTC.

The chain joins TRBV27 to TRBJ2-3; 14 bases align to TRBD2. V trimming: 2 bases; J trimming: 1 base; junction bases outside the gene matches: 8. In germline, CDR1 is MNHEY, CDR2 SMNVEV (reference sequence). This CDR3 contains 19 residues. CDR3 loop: CASSLGVGTSGGRTDTQYF. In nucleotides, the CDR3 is TGTGCCAGCAGTTTAGGTGTCGGGACTAGCGGGGGTCGCACAGATACGCAGTATTTT.

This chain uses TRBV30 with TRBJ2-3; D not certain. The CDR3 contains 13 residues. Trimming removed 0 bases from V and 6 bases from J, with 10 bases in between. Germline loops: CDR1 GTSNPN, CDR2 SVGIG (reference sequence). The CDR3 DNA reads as TGTGCCTGGAGTGTACTACTTCAGGATACGCAGTATTTT. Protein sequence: CAWSVLLQDTQYF.

Written as DNA, the CDR3 is TGTGCCAGCAGCTCCCCCCCCAGGGCAGATACGCAGTATTTT. This encodes CASSSPPRADTQYF. The genes are TRBV14 and TRBJ2-3; possible D gene TRBD1, 5 bases. The CDR3 length is 14 residues. The germline V and J ends were trimmed by 5 bases and 4 bases, with 13 bases remaining between them. Germline assignment: CDR1 SGHDN and CDR2 FVKESK.

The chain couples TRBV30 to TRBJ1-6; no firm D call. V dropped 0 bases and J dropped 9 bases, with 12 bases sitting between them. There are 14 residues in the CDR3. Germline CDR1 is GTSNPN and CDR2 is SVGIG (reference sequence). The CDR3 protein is CAWSVLAIPSPLHF. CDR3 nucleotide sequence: TGTGCCTGGAGTGTATTGGCTATCCCTTCACCCCTCCACTTT.

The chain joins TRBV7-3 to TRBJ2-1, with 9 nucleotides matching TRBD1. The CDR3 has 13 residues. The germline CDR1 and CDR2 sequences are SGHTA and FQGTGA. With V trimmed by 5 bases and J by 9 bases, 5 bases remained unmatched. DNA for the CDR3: TGTGCCAGCAGCCCGACAGGGGGGGGTGAGCAGTTCTTC. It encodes CASSPTGGGEQFF.

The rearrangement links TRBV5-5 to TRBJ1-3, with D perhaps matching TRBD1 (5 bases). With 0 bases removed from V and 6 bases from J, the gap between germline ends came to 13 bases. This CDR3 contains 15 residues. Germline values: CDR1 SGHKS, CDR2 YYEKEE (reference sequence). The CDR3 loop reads CASSLVDNLENTIYF. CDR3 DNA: TGTGCCAGCAGCTTGGTGGACAACCTCGAAAACACCATATATTTT.

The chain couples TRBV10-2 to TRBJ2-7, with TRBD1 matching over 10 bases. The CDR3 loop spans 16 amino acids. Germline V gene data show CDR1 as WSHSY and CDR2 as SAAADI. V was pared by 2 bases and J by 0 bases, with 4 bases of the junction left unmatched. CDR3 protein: CASSEPRDRGSYEQYF. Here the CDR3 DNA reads TGCGCCAGCAGTGAGCCCCGGGACAGGGGCTCCTACGAGCAGTACTTC.

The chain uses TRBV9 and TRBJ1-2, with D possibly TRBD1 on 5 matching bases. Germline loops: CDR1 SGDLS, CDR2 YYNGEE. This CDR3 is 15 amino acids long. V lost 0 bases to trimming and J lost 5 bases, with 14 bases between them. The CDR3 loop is CASSVDGGSGYGYTF. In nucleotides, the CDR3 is TGTGCCAGCAGCGTAGACGGGGGTTCGGGGTATGGCTACACCTTC.

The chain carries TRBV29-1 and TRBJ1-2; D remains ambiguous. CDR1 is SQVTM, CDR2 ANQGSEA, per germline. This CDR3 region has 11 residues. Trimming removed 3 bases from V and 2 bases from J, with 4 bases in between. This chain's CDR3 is CSVDSNYGYTF. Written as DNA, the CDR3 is TGCAGCGTTGACAGCAACTATGGCTACACCTTC.

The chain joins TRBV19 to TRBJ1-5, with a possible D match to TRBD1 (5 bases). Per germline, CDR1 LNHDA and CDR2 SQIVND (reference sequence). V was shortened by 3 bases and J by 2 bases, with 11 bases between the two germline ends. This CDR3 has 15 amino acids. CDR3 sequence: CASSIGGDGNQPQHF. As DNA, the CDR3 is TGTGCCAGTAGTATCGGAGGGGACGGCAATCAGCCCCAGCATTTT.

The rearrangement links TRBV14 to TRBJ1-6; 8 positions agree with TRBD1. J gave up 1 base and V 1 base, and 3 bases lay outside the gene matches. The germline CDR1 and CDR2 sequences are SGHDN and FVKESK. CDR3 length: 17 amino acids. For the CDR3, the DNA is TGTGCCAGCAGCCAAGGACAGGGGAGTTCCTATAATTCACCCCTCCACTTT. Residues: CASSQGQGSSYNSPLHF. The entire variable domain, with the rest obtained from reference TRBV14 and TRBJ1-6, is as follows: EAGVTQFPSHSVIEKGQTVTLRCDPISGHDNLYWYRRVMGKEIKFLLHFVKESKQDESGMPNNRFLAERTGGTYSTLKVQPAELEDSGVYFCASSQGQGSSYNSPLHFGNGTRLTVT.

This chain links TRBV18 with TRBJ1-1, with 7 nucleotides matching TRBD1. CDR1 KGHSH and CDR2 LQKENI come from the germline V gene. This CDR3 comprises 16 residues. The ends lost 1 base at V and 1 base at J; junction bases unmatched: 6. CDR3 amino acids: CASSPQPGQENTEAFF. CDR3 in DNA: TGTGCCAGCTCACCACAACCCGGACAGGAGAACACTGAAGCTTTCTTT.